The present entry profiles one TCR beta chain with its context. The germline CDR1 and CDR2 sequences are SGHRS and YFSETQ. V was pared by 0 bases and J by 3 bases, with 4 bases between. There are 12 residues in the CDR3. The protocol was immunoSEQ multiplex PCR, while the TCRdb copy is restricted to in-frame clones and leaves out a portion. The sample carries more than 25,000 clones, 88% recorded once. Every patient had relapsed following autologous stem cell transplantation, and cohorts differed in brentuximab vedotin exposure. Applied to thawed PBMCs, magnetic negative selection was the method used to isolate CD8+ T cells. These data belong to a study of PD-1 blockade in classical Hodgkin lymphoma.

The chain recombines TRBV5-1 with TRBJ2-7; D is unresolved. This TCR was sampled from a human donor with classical Hodgkin lymphoma. The sequences come from CD8+ T cells from blood, collected at baseline. The CDR3 DNA follows: TGCGCCAGCAGCTTGGGTCACTACGAGCAGTACTTC. Translated: CASSLGHYEQYF.